The clone carrying this T cell receptor (beta chain) was observed once. This specimen belongs to a study of blood T cell repertoires in COVID-19. Study-wide context: Whether acute or convalescent, the COVID-19 samples came from the United States, Italy and Spain.

The protocol was immunoSEQ multiplex PCR, while the TCRdb copy is restricted to in-frame clones and leaves out a portion. Of some 450,000 clones in the sample, around nine tenths are singletons; the top ten hold more than 0.7%. Germline-derived CDR1 and CDR2 are SNHLY and FYNNEI. The ends were cut back, 4 bases at V and 7 bases at J, with 14 bases in the middle. The CDR3 is 15 residues long. Material for sequencing was peripheral blood. This chain joins TRBV2 and TRBJ1-6, with TRBD1 as a possible D gene (5 bases). The sequence was obtained from a man between 18 and 35 years old with COVID-19, enrolled during active disease. CDR3 sequence: CASSVEQGRNSPLHF. Here the CDR3 DNA reads TGTGCCAGCAGTGTCGAGCAGGGAAGGAATTCACCCCTCCACTTT.